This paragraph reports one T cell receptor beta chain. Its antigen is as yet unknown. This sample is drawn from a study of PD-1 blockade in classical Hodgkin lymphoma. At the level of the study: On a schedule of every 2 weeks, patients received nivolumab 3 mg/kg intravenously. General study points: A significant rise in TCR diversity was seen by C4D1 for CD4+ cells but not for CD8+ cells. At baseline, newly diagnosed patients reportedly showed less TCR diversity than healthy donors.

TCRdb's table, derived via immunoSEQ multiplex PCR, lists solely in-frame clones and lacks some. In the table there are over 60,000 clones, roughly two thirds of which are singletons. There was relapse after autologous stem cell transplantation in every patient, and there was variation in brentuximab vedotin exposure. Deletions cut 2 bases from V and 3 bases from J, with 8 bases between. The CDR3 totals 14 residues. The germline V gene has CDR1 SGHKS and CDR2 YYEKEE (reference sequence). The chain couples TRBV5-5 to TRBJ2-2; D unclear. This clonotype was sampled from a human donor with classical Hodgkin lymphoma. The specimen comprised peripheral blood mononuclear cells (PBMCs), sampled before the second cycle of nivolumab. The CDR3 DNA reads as TGTGCCAGCAGCTTTCTGCAATACACCGGGGAGCTGTTTTTT. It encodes CASSFLQYTGELFF.